A few counts support the clone carrying this T cell receptor (beta chain). Antigen specificity is unknown. These data are taken from a study of T-cell reconstitution after alpha-beta-depleted transplantation in children. Findings of the study overall: T-cell counts and diversity were attributed mostly to newly produced T cells one year after transplant. Reported findings indicate that, about two months after transplant, alpha-beta T cells came from several hundred expanded clones, which were derived from non-depleted graft cells. At day 60, the high TCRbeta diversity found in some patients originated from recipient T cells and thymic progenitors that had survived.

Germline V gene sequence: CDR1 SGHRS, CDR2 YFSETQ. The V segment lost 0 bases and the J segment 7 bases; nucleotides outside the gene matches: 4. The CDR3 has 14 amino acids. Using unique molecular identifiers, the investigators prepared the TCRbeta library. MiXCR, applied by TCRdb to the PCR reads, yields one record per CDR3 protein. Of around 420,000 distinct CDR3 sequences in the sample, around 15% were seen once. The TCR originated in a boy in the first two years of life who had a stem cell transplant for Wiskott-Aldrich syndrome, so the T cells may come from the graft donor. The material was PBMCs, mostly from graft donor cells, obtained 360 days after TCRalphabeta/CD19-depleted stem cell transplant. The rearrangement uses TRBV5-1 and TRBJ2-3, with 8 bases lining up with TRBD2. CDR3 loop: CASSLGLARNTQYF. The CDR3 nucleotides read TGCGCCAGCAGCTTGGGACTAGCGCGGAATACGCAGTATTTT.